The rows below give T cell receptor beta chains drawn from one sample of a study of blood T cells in healthy people across ages. TCRdb recomputed calls from the 5' RACE reads with MiXCR, one row per CDR3 protein. The data contain around 1,900,000 distinct CDR3 sequences, 30% to 40% of them singletons. The sample was blood. All receptors derive from a human donor in good health. Each CDR3 is given with its conserved first and last residue. The order of the fields is D gene, clone size, J gene, V gene, CDR3 DNA, CDR3 protein. D genes are given only for firm matches. Clone sizes are given selectively: once, few, many, or a class where the clone is expanded.

NA few TRBJ1-2 TRBV29-1 TGCAGCGTTGACCAGGGGCCTGTCTACACCTTC CSVDQGPVYTF
TRBD2 many TRBJ2-1 TRBV28 TGTGCCAGCAACCTTCGCCGACTAGCGGGGATCAATGAGCAGTTCTTC CASNLRRLAGINEQFF
NA NA TRBJ1-1 TRBV7-8 TGTGCCAGCAGCCGGATGGGGAGTTTCACTGAAGCTTGCTTT CASSRMGSFTEACF
NA NA TRBJ2-7 TRBV3-1 TGTGCCAGCAGCCAACGACTAGGGCTATCCTACGAGCAGTACTTC CASSQRLGLSYEQYF
NA NA TRBJ2-3 TRBV4-3 TGCGCCAGCAGCCCAGATGGGGGTACTCAGAGCACAGATACGCAGTATTTT CASSPDGGTQSTDTQYF
NA NA TRBJ2-1 TRBV20-1 TGCAGTGCTAGAGTGAGGCTCAATGAGCAGTTCTTC CSARVRLNEQFF
NA few TRBJ1-5 TRBV12-3/TRBV12-4 TGTGCCAGCAGTCGGGGGGGCTCACGCCGATTCAATCAGCCCCAGCATTTT CASSRGGSRRFNQPQHF
NA NA TRBJ2-4 TRBV7-2 TGTGCCAGCAGCTTAATGTCTTCGGCCAAAAACATTCAGTACTTC CASSLMSSAKNIQYF
TRBD2 NA TRBJ2-7 TRBV4-3 TGCGCCAGCAGCCCGGGGACTGGCGGGGGAAGATACGAGCAGTACTTC CASSPGTGGGRYEQYF
TRBD1 NA TRBJ2-7 TRBV28 TGTGCCAGCAGACGGGGACAGAACTACGAGCAGTACTTC CASRRGQNYEQYF
NA NA TRBJ2-5 TRBV2 TGTGCCAGCAGCGGGGACCCTCCCCAGACCCAGTACTTC CASSGDPPQTQYF
TRBD1 NA TRBJ2-1 TRBV15 TGTGCCACCAGCAAAGGAATGTTTCCAGGGGGCACGAATGAGCAGTTCTTC CATSKGMFPGGTNEQFF
TRBD1 NA TRBJ2-7 TRBV20-1 TGCAGTGCTGTAAGGGACAGGTCCTCCTACGAGCAGTACTTC CSAVRDRSSYEQYF
TRBD1 few TRBJ1-2 TRBV29-1 TGCAGCGTTGCAGGGGGGGTAGGCTATGGCTACACCTTC CSVAGGVGYGYTF
NA NA TRBJ2-2 TRBV10-3 TGTGCCATCAGTCCCCGGGGATCGGCGAACACCGGGGAGCTGTTTTTT CAISPRGSANTGELFF
NA NA TRBJ1-2 TRBV6-6 TGTGCCAGCAGTTACTATCCCCCGGCTAACTATGGCTACACCTTC CASSYYPPANYGYTF
NA once TRBJ1-5 TRBV30 TGTGCCTGGAGTACGGACAGAACTCAGCCCCAGCATTTT CAWSTDRTQPQHF
NA NA TRBJ2-5 TRBV11-3 TGTGCCAGCAGCCCGCGACGGGGGGCCAATCAAGAGACCCAGTACTTC CASSPRRGANQETQYF
NA NA TRBJ2-5 TRBV7-9 TGTGCCAGCAGCGCCGCCTTGGGCAGGGGTAGGGGCCGTCAAGAGACCCAGTACTTC CASSAALGRGRGRQETQYF
NA NA TRBJ2-1 TRBV28 TGTGCCAGCAGTATCCAGCCGAGGGAGACCCAGTTCTTC CASSIQPRETQFF
NA NA TRBJ2-5 TRBV20-1 TGCCTAGCTGGGCCGCTTCAAGAGACCCAGTACTTC CLAGPLQETQYF
TRBD2 NA TRBJ2-1 TRBV7-2 TGTGCCAGCAGCAGAGGCCCTAGCGGGTCCTCCTACAATGAGCAGTTCTTC CASSRGPSGSSYNEQFF
NA NA TRBJ2-5 TRBV7-2 TGTGCCAGCAGCTCGACTAGATTGGAGACCCAGTACTTC CASSSTRLETQYF
NA few TRBJ2-3 TRBV29-1 TGCAGCATGGGCGGGGTGGCAGATACGCAGTATTTT CSMGGVADTQYF
NA NA TRBJ1-2 TRBV27 TGTGCCAGCAGTCTTACAGGGTTGGCTAACTATGGCTACACCTTC CASSLTGLANYGYTF
TRBD1 NA TRBJ2-7 TRBV28 TGTGCCAGCAGTTTGTGGGGACAGGCCTCCGAGCAGTACTTC CASSLWGQASEQYF
TRBD2 NA TRBJ2-1 TRBV3-1 TGTGCCAGCAGCCAAGATAACCTAGCGGGGGGTGAGCAGTTCTTC CASSQDNLAGGEQFF
NA NA TRBJ2-1 TRBV5-1 TGCGCCAGCAGACCTGATCCCAGCTCCTACAATGAGCAGTTCTTC CASRPDPSSYNEQFF
NA NA TRBJ1-1 TRBV20-1 TGCAGTGCTACAGACAGGTCGAACACTGAAGCTTTCTTT CSATDRSNTEAFF
NA few TRBJ1-1 TRBV6-6 TGTGCCAGCAGTTACACCACGGCCCGGAACACTGAAGCTTTCTTT CASSYTTARNTEAFF
NA many TRBJ2-1 TRBV11-2 TGTGCCAGCAGCTTAGAAGCGGGTTTCATACGCGTAAGAGCGGACGATGAGCAGTTCTTC CASSLEAGFIRVRADDEQFF